These 20 T cell receptor beta chains were sequenced from one sample in a study of shared T cell receptors in the human thymus. Sequencing used immunoSEQ multiplex PCR; TCRdb keeps in-frame clones, though not all of them. Here the sample spans about 500,000 clones, around three quarters being singletons. These data were likewise used in another study, on human thymus T cells.

The sample taken for sequencing was thymocytes. These receptors were taken from a boy under two years old with a congenital heart defect.

This clone was detected a few times. This chain connects TRBV7-2 to TRBJ2-1, with D possibly matching TRBD1 (7 bases). The CDR3 is made up of 14 amino acids. V was shortened by 1 base and J by 6 bases, with 10 bases between the two germline ends. The germline gives CDR1 SGHTA, CDR2 FQGNSA. The CDR3 sequence: CASSLGRGANEQFF. The DNA for the CDR3 is TGTGCCAGCAGCTTAGGCAGGGGGGCCAATGAGCAGTTCTTC.

The V call is TRBV27, the J call TRBJ2-7, with a possible D match to TRBD1 (5 bases). This CDR3 contains 16 residues. Germline CDR1 and CDR2: MNHEY and SMNVEV (reference sequence). Between the trimmed V and J ends, which lost 0 bases and 1 base, there was a span of 13 bases. CDR3 nucleotides: TGTGCCAGCAGTTTATCAGCTGCCGCAGGGTCCTACGAGCAGTACTTC. This translates into CASSLSAAAGSYEQYF.

The chain couples TRBV7-2 to TRBJ2-3; 11 nucleotides match TRBD2. Germline V gene sequence: CDR1 SGHTA, CDR2 FQGNSA. Germline trimming cut 4 bases from V and 1 base from J; bases unmatched to any gene: 7. The CDR3 contains 17 residues. The CDR3: CASSYKVTSGGTDTQYF. The CDR3 DNA reads as TGTGCCAGCAGCTATAAGGTGACTAGCGGGGGCACAGATACGCAGTATTTT. The full variable domain, rest sourced from reference TRBV7-2 and TRBJ2-3, is GAGVSQSPSNKVTEKGKDVELRCDPISGHTALYWYRQSLGQGLEFLIYFQGNSAPDKSGLPSDRFSAERTGGSVSTLTIQRTQQEDSAVYLCASSYKVTSGGTDTQYFGPGTRLTVL.

The chain employs TRBV4-1 and TRBJ1-1; TRBD1 aligns across 7 bases. The V segment lost 3 bases and the J segment 2 bases; nucleotides outside the gene matches: 3. The CDR3 spans 14 residues. The V gene's germline CDR1 is MGHRA and CDR2 YSYEKL. This CDR3 reads CASSHRDRNTEAFF. CDR3 DNA: TGCGCCAGCAGCCACCGGGACAGAAACACTGAAGCTTTCTTT.

The chain carries TRBV5-1 and TRBJ1-3, with 9 positions matching TRBD1. V shed 4 bases and J 0 bases; nucleotides not matched to a gene: 11. This CDR3 has 18 amino acids. Germline V lookup: CDR1 SGHRS, CDR2 YFSETQ. CDR3 protein: CASSVSGTGMPSGNTIYF. As DNA, the CDR3 is TGCGCCAGCAGCGTATCCGGGACAGGGATGCCCTCTGGAAACACCATATATTTT. The full variable domain, its missing parts supplied by reference TRBV5-1 and TRBJ1-3, is KAGVTQTPRYLIKTRGQQVTLSCSPISGHRSVSWYQQTPGQGLQFLFEYFSETQRNKGNFPGRFSGRQFSNSRSEMNVSTLELGDSALYLCASSVSGTGMPSGNTIYFGEGSWLTVV.

This clone was seen a few times. The rearrangement links TRBV19 to TRBJ1-2, with a weak D call TRBD1 (5 bases). This CDR3 comprises 16 residues. Trimming took 0 bases from V and 4 from J, leaving 15 bases between them. CDR1 is LNHDA, CDR2 SQIVND, per germline (reference sequence). CDR3 coding DNA: TGTGCCAGTAGTATAGATCAAGGGGCGCGAAGCTATGGCTACACCTTC. It is translated as CASSIDQGARSYGYTF.

The chain joins TRBV27 to TRBJ2-7; 9 positions match TRBD2. Germline V gene data show CDR1 as MNHEY and CDR2 as SMNVEV (reference sequence). V gave up 7 bases and J gave up 3 bases; unmatched junction bases: 13. This CDR3 has 16 amino acids. The CDR3 sequence is CASTKRASSGVYEQYF. Here the CDR3 DNA reads TGTGCCAGCACCAAGAGGGCCTCTAGCGGGGTCTACGAGCAGTACTTC.

The chain carries TRBV11-3 and TRBJ2-2; 10 positions agree with TRBD2. V was clipped by 4 bases and J by 6 bases; unmatched bases: 5. Germline CDR1 is SGHNT and CDR2 is YENEEA. This CDR3 contains 15 residues. The CDR3 spells CASSSLAGEAGELFF. The CDR3 DNA reads TGTGCCAGCAGCTCCCTAGCGGGAGAAGCCGGGGAGCTGTTTTTT.

The J gene is TRBJ2-7, the V gene TRBV28; tentatively, D is TRBD1 (6 bases). The germline V gene encodes CDR1 MDHEN and CDR2 SYDVKM. Trimming cost V 7 bases and J 1 base, with 14 bases left between them. This CDR3 has 14 amino acids. CDR3 coding DNA: TGTGCCAGCAACCACCGGACAGAGTCCTACGAGCAGTACTTC. Protein product: CASNHRTESYEQYF.

The gene calls are TRBV6-1 and TRBJ1-1; no clear D. This CDR3 contains 14 residues. Per germline, CDR1 MNHNS and CDR2 SASEGT. The V and J ends lost 4 bases and 0 bases respectively, with 9 bases between them. The CDR3 is CASSVRRLNTEAFF. The CDR3, as DNA: TGTGCCAGCAGTGTTCGGCGGCTGAACACTGAAGCTTTCTTT.

V usage is TRBV5-1 and J usage is TRBJ2-3; 7 bases are a match to TRBD1. The CDR3 loop spans 14 amino acids. Trimming removed 0 bases from V and 15 bases from J; junction bases left unmatched: 13. In germline, CDR1 is SGHRS, CDR2 YFSETQ. CDR3: CASSLAGGPRPVYF. Here the CDR3 DNA reads TGCGCCAGCAGCTTGGCAGGGGGACCAAGACCAGTATATTTT.

This chain connects TRBV27 to TRBJ2-7, with TRBD1 matching 7 bases. V shed 5 bases and J 3 bases; nucleotides not matched to a gene: 7. Germline V gene sequence: CDR1 MNHEY, CDR2 SMNVEV (reference sequence). There are 14 residues in the CDR3. The CDR3 DNA is TGTGCCAGCAGTAAAAGGGACAGTGACTACGAGCAGTACTTC. It yields the protein CASSKRDSDYEQYF.

The chain uses TRBV4-2 and TRBJ2-7, with 8 bases that match TRBD2. The junction had 4 bases not matched to a gene; V was cut back by 1 base and J by 2 bases. The V gene's germline CDR1 is LGHNA and CDR2 YNFKEQ. This CDR3 has 15 amino acids. Here the CDR3 DNA reads TGTGCCAGCAGCCAAGGTACTAGCGGCGCCTACGAGCAGTACTTC. Translation: CASSQGTSGAYEQYF.

The chain couples TRBV4-1 to TRBJ2-1; D not certain. CDR1 MGHRA and CDR2 YSYEKL come from the germline V gene. The CDR3 sequence is 17 residues long. Trimming left V 1 base short and J 0 bases short, with 13 bases between. The DNA of the CDR3 is TGCGCCAGCAGCCAAGTATTCCGGAGCCTCTCCTACAATGAGCAGTTCTTC. Encoded protein: CASSQVFRSLSYNEQFF.

This chain uses TRBV7-2 with TRBJ1-1; tentative D call: TRBD1 (6 bases). Trimming shortened V by 1 base and J by 14 bases, and 11 bases separated the two germline ends. This CDR3 comprises 11 residues. The germline V gene has CDR1 SGHTA and CDR2 FQGNSA. The CDR3 loop reads CASSLDRVPFF. The CDR3 nucleotides read TGTGCCAGCAGCTTAGACAGGGTACCCTTCTTT.

This sequence joins TRBV27 and TRBJ2-2, with 8 positions matching TRBD2. In germline, CDR1 is MNHEY, CDR2 SMNVEV (reference sequence). The CDR3 runs to 16 residues. V trimming: 5 bases; J trimming: 5 bases; junction bases outside the gene matches: 10. CDR3 in DNA: TGTGCCAGCAGTCCAATAGCGGGGAAGGAGACCGGGGAGCTGTTTTTT. The encoded protein is CASSPIAGKETGELFF.

This clone occurred a few times. The V gene is TRBV10-3, the J gene TRBJ2-7; no reliable D call. Trimming cost V 8 bases and J 1 base, with 6 bases left between them. This CDR3 contains 11 residues. Germline CDR1 and CDR2: ENHRY and SYGVKD. The CDR3 loop reads CAIGRSYEQYF. In DNA form, the CDR3 reads TGTGCCATCGGCAGGTCCTACGAGCAGTACTTC.

V gene TRBV14 combines with J gene TRBJ2-2; D gene ambiguous. V shed 1 base and J shed 9 bases, with 18 bases lying between them. This CDR3 is built from 16 residues. From germline, CDR1 is SGHDN and CDR2 FVKESK. The DNA for the CDR3 is TGTGCCAGCAGCCAAGCAGCGTCCCGAGGTTTCAGGGAGCTGTTTTTT. Translated, it gives CASSQAASRGFRELFF.

The chain carries TRBV2 and TRBJ1-2; weak D call: TRBD1 (5 bases). Trimming shortened V by 1 base and J by 4 bases, and 13 bases separated the two germline ends. The CDR3 is 15 amino acids. Germline CDR1 is SNHLY and CDR2 is FYNNEI. CDR3 DNA: TGTGCCAGCAGTGAAGGGCCCAGGGTGCCCTATGGCTACACCTTC. This translates into CASSEGPRVPYGYTF.

Here the CDR3 DNA reads TGTGCCAGCAGCAAAGCCCGACAGGGAGATGCCGAGCAGTACTTC. Amino acids: CASSKARQGDAEQYF. V usage is TRBV21-1 and J usage is TRBJ2-7; TRBD1, the table's D call, was not compared with the DNA. TRBV21-1 is flagged as a pseudogene. The CDR3 runs to 15 residues.